A single sample gave rise to the 22 T cell receptor beta chains below, sequenced in a study of beta chain features in type 1 diabetes. Reverse transcription of all isolated RNA meant that expressed TCRB transcripts were sequenced. Repertoires were generated with immunoSEQ multiplex PCR, while TCRdb's copy carries only in-frame clones and drops some. The sample contains about 930,000 clones, 15% to 20% of which appear only once. Sequencing was carried out using naive CD4+ T cells from blood. The receptors were sampled from a woman aged 18-29 years in good health.

The gene calls are TRBV29-1 and TRBJ2-1, with 7 bases identical to TRBD2. The CDR3 covers 12 residues. V trimming: 4 bases; J trimming: 10 bases; junction bases outside the gene matches: 7. Germline CDR1 and CDR2: SQVTM and ANQGSEA. Here the CDR3 DNA reads TGCAGCGTTGGGGTTGGGCGGGAGGAGCAGTTCTTC. It encodes CSVGVGREEQFF.

The chain has TRBV27 and TRBJ1-5; D not certain. CDR3 length: 14 amino acids. V lost 6 bases and J 4 bases, leaving 13 bases between the germline ends. The germline V gene has CDR1 MNHEY and CDR2 SMNVEV (reference sequence). The DNA for the CDR3 is TGTGCCAGCAGCCGCTCTCAAGGAAATCAGCCCCAGCATTTT. Translation: CASSRSQGNQPQHF.

This clone was observed a few times. The chain links TRBV7-2 to TRBJ2-7; TRBD2 matches 7 bases. The V segment lost 6 bases and the J segment 5 bases; nucleotides outside the gene matches: 13. CDR3 size: 15 residues. Germline-derived CDR1 and CDR2 are SGHTA and FQGNSA. This chain's CDR3 is CASSLRGGGSHEQYF. For the CDR3, the DNA is TGTGCCAGCAGTTTACGGGGCGGGGGATCCCACGAGCAGTACTTC.

The chain employs TRBV5-1 and TRBJ1-2, with D possibly TRBD1 on 6 matching bases. Germline V lookup: CDR1 SGHRS, CDR2 YFSETQ. The V end lost 4 bases, the J end lost 7 bases, and 20 bases lay between the germline ends. The CDR3 runs 15 residues. CDR3 protein: CASSPGAPALIGYTF. CDR3 coding DNA: TGCGCCAGCAGCCCAGGGGCCCCAGCTCTAATTGGCTACACCTTC.

The chain couples TRBV4-3 to TRBJ2-1; the D gene is possibly TRBD2 (5 bases). Between the trimmed V and J ends, which lost 3 bases and 2 bases, there was a span of 20 bases. The V gene's germline CDR1 is LGHNA and CDR2 YSLEER. The CDR3 runs 18 residues. This CDR3 reads CASSQDPGWEIAYNEQFF. CDR3 DNA sequence: TGCGCCAGCAGCCAGGACCCGGGGTGGGAGATCGCCTACAATGAGCAGTTCTTC.

This clone was detected a few times. The chain has TRBV21-1 and TRBJ1-5. TRBV21-1 is deemed a pseudogene. This CDR3 is 19 amino acids long. For the CDR3, the DNA is TGTGCCAGCAGCAGACGCCTGCGGGACTTTGGGTATAGCAATCAGCCCCAGCATTTT. This encodes CASSRRLRDFGYSNQPQHF.

The chain recombines TRBV5-4 with TRBJ2-7; tentatively, D is TRBD1 or TRBD2 (5 bases each). The V gene's germline CDR1 is SGHNT and CDR2 YYREEE (reference sequence). V lost 0 bases to trimming and J lost 2 bases, with 12 bases between them. CDR3 length: 15 residues. For the CDR3, the DNA is TGTGCCAGCAGCTTGGGTGTGGGGACCCCCTACGAGCAGTACTTC. It codes for CASSLGVGTPYEQYF.

This clone came up a few times. This chain joins TRBV19 and TRBJ2-6; TRBD1 matches at 10 bases. V shed 6 bases and J 2 bases; nucleotides not matched to a gene: 10. Germline CDR1 reads LNHDA; CDR2 reads SQIVND (reference sequence). This CDR3 region has 18 residues. CDR3 DNA sequence: TGTGCCAGTAGCCTAGTTGGGACAGGGGCTGCTGGGGCCAACGTCCTGACTTTC. As protein: CASSLVGTGAAGANVLTF.

The chain employs TRBV6-6 and TRBJ2-7, with 9 bases fitting TRBD1. The CDR3 length is 13 residues. The germline V gene has CDR1 MNHNY and CDR2 SVGAGI (reference sequence). Losses at the gene ends were 2 bases for V and 6 bases for J; bases not matched to a gene: 2. The CDR3 region has the DNA TGTGCCAGCAGTTACCCGACAGGGGGCGAGCAGTACTTC. Translated: CASSYPTGGEQYF.

This clone was counted only a few times. This chain joins TRBV6-1 and TRBJ1-2; D remains ambiguous. The CDR3 spans 10 residues. The germline V gene has CDR1 MNHNS and CDR2 SASEGT. V gave up 8 bases and J gave up 10 bases, with 11 bases separating them. For the CDR3, the DNA is TGTGCCAGCCAGGACGGATCCTACACCTTC. Translated, it gives CASQDGSYTF.

The chain recombines TRBV6-1 with TRBJ1-2; D possibly corresponds to TRBD1 (6 bases). There are 14 residues in the CDR3. Trimming took off 3 bases at V and 3 bases at J, with 11 bases between the two ends. Germline V gene sequence: CDR1 MNHNS, CDR2 SASEGT. CDR3 DNA sequence: TGTGCCAGCAGTGACATACAGGGTGACTATGGCTACACCTTC. Its protein product is CASSDIQGDYGYTF.

This clone has just a few counts. The rearrangement links TRBV18 to TRBJ2-1; 7 bases line up with TRBD1. V lost 0 bases and J lost 5; bases outside the gene matches: 4. CDR3 length: 15 amino acids. Germline CDR1 and CDR2: KGHSH and LQKENI. CDR3 in DNA: TGTGCCAGCTCACCACCCCGGGACAGTGACAATGAGCAGTTCTTC. Its protein is CASSPPRDSDNEQFF.

This chain joins TRBV7-2 and TRBJ2-1; D gene ambiguous. Germline V gives CDR1 SGHTA, CDR2 FQGNSA. CDR3 size: 16 residues. The germline V and J ends were trimmed by 5 bases and 8 bases, with 22 bases remaining between them. The CDR3 protein is CASSPNYGSAEDEQFF. The DNA for the CDR3 is TGTGCCAGCAGCCCCAACTATGGTTCGGCTGAAGATGAGCAGTTCTTC.

The DNA for the CDR3 is TGTGCCAGCTCACCACAGCGTCTAGCGGTCGACGAGCAGTACTTC. Residues: CASSPQRLAVDEQYF. The chain has TRBV18 and TRBJ2-7; 7 bases fit TRBD2. Germline V gives CDR1 KGHSH, CDR2 LQKENI. The junction had 8 bases not matched to a gene; V was cut back by 1 base and J by 5 bases. The CDR3 spans 15 residues.

The chain has TRBV19 and TRBJ2-5, with 7 positions matching TRBD1. The length of the CDR3 is 13 residues. J gave up 2 bases and V 7 bases, and 4 bases lay outside the gene matches. In germline, CDR1 is LNHDA, CDR2 SQIVND (reference sequence). The CDR3 region has the DNA TGTGCCAGTACAGGGACAGCACAAGAGACCCAGTACTTC. Amino acids: CASTGTAQETQYF.

The chain is built from TRBV7-9 and TRBJ2-1; D uncertain. There are 18 residues in the CDR3. V shed 6 bases and J shed 0 bases, with 21 bases lying between them. Germline V lookup: CDR1 SEHNR, CDR2 FQNEAQ (reference sequence). CDR3 sequence: CASSGTRQVLTSYNEQFF. The DNA of the CDR3 is TGTGCCAGCAGTGGAACGAGGCAGGTCCTCACCTCCTACAATGAGCAGTTCTTC.

The rearrangement links TRBV7-6 to TRBJ2-1; D gene unclear. Germline CDR1 SGHVS, CDR2 FNYEAQ. Trimming stripped 3 bases from V and 9 bases from J, with 12 bases between. The CDR3 spans 13 residues. CDR3 amino acids: CASSFPPSREQFF. Here the CDR3 DNA reads TGTGCCAGCAGCTTTCCCCCAAGTCGTGAGCAGTTCTTC.

The CDR3 spells CASSTTPQGGVNIQYF. The CDR3 region has the DNA TGCGCCAGCAGCACCACACCTCAGGGGGGTGTAAACATTCAGTACTTC. The chain recombines TRBV5-1 with TRBJ2-4; D possibly corresponds to TRBD1 (7 bases). This CDR3 is 16 amino acids long. The V gene lost 4 bases and the J gene lost 6 bases, with 20 bases spanning the gap. CDR1 is SGHRS, CDR2 YFSETQ, per germline.

This clone was seen a handful of times. The rearrangement joins TRBV27 to TRBJ2-7; 7 bases map to TRBD1. The CDR3 is 13 residues long. Trimming removed 6 bases from V and 2 bases from J; junction bases left unmatched: 4. Per the germline V gene, CDR1 is MNHEY and CDR2 is SMNVEV (reference sequence). The CDR3 coding sequence is TGTGCCAGCAGGGTTCAGGGGGCCTACGAGCAGTACTTC. Translated: CASRVQGAYEQYF.

J is TRBJ2-5 and V is TRBV18; D uncertain. With 2 bases removed from V and 2 bases from J, the gap between germline ends came to 9 bases. Germline CDR1 is KGHSH and CDR2 is LQKENI. The CDR3 is 14 amino acids. CDR3 protein: CASSPGLSQETQYF. DNA of the CDR3: TGTGCCAGCTCACCAGGGCTCAGTCAAGAGACCCAGTACTTC. Variable domain in full (rest from reference TRBV18 and TRBJ2-5): NAGVMQNPRHLVRRRGQEARLRCSPMKGHSHVYWYRQLPEEGLKFMVYLQKENIIDESGMPKERFSAEFPKEGPSILRIQQVVRGDSAAYFCASSPGLSQETQYFGPGTRLLVL.

This clone was seen a few times. The gene calls are TRBV5-1 and TRBJ2-5; D remains ambiguous. The ends were cut back, 4 bases at V and 2 bases at J, with 15 bases in the middle. CDR1 is SGHRS and CDR2 is YFSETQ in the germline V gene. The CDR3 covers 15 residues. The CDR3, as DNA: TGCGCCAGCAGCCGGGCGCCAGGTTCGCAAGAGACCCAGTACTTC. It specifies CASSRAPGSQETQYF.

The sample holds a few counts of this clone. The chain couples TRBV7-9 to TRBJ2-3; the match to TRBD2 covers 9 bases. The CDR3 length is 18 residues. Germline loops: CDR1 SEHNR, CDR2 FQNEAQ (reference sequence). The V gene end was trimmed by 5 bases and the J gene end by 6 bases; junction bases not matched to a gene: 18. The CDR3 DNA reads TGTGCCAGCAGCCATAGCCCATACAGACTAGCGGCTACCGATACGCAGTATTTT. Its protein product is CASSHSPYRLAATDTQYF.